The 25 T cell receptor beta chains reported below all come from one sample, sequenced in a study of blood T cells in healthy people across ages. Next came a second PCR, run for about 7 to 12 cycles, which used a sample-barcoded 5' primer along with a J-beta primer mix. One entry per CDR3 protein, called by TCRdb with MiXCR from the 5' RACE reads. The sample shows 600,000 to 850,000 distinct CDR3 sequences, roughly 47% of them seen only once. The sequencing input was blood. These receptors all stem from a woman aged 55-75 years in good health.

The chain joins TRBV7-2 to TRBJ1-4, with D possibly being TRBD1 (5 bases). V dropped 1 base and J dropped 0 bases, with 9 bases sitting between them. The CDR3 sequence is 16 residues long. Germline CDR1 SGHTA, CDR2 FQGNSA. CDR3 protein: CASSLVSGATNEKLFF. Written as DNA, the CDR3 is TGTGCCAGCAGCTTAGTTTCGGGGGCAACTAATGAAAAACTGTTTTTT.

The CDR3 DNA reads as TGTGCCAGCAGGAGAGGGACCCGTGCAGATACGCAGTATTTT. Protein sequence: CASRRGTRADTQYF. The genes are TRBV27 and TRBJ2-3, with D tentatively TRBD1 or TRBD2 (5 bases each). Germline V gene sequence: CDR1 MNHEY, CDR2 SMNVEV (reference sequence). The CDR3 has 14 residues. The V end lost 6 bases, the J end lost 4 bases, and 14 bases lay between the germline ends.

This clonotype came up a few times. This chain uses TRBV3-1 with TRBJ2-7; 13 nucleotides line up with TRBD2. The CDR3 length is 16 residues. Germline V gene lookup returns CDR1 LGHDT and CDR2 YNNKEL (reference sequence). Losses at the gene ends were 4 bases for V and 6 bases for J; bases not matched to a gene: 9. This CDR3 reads CASSPRTSGSLFEQYF. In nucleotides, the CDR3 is TGTGCCAGCAGCCCCCGGACTAGCGGGAGTCTCTTCGAGCAGTACTTC.

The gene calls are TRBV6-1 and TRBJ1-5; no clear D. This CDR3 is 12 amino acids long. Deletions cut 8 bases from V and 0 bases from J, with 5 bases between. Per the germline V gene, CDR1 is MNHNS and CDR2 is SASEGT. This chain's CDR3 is CASDFSNQPQHF. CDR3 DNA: TGTGCCAGCGACTTTAGCAATCAGCCCCAGCATTTT.

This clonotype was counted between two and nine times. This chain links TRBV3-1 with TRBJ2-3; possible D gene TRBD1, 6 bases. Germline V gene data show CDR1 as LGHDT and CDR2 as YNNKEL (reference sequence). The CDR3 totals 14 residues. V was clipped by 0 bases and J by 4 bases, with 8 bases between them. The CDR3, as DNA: TGTGCCAGCAGCCAAGAGGGGGCGGCAGATACGCAGTATTTT. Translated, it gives CASSQEGAADTQYF.

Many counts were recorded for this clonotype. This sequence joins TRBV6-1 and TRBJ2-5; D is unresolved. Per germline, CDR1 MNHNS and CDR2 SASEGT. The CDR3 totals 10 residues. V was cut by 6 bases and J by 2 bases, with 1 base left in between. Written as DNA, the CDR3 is TGTGCCAGCAGACAAGAGACCCAGTACTTC. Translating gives CASRQETQYF.

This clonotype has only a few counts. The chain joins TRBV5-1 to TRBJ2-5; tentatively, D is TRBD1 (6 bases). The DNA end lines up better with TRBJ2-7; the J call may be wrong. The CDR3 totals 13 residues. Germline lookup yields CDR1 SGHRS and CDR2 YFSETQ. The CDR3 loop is CASSANRAYEQYF. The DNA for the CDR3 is TGCGCCAGCAGCGCTAACAGGGCTTACGAGCAGTACTTC.

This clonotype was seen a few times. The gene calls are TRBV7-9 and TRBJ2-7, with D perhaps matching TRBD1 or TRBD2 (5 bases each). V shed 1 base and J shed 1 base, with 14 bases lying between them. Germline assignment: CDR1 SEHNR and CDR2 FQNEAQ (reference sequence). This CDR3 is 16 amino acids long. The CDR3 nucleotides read TGTGCCAGCAGCTTAGTTTCGGGACGAGATTCCTACGAGCAGTACTTC. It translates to CASSLVSGRDSYEQYF.

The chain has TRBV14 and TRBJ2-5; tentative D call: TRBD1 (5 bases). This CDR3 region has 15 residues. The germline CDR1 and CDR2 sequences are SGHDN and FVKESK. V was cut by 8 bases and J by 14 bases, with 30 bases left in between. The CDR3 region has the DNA TGTGCCAGCTACCTCCTGACACAGGTCCGAGACGAGCACTACTTC. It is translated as CASYLLTQVRDEHYF.

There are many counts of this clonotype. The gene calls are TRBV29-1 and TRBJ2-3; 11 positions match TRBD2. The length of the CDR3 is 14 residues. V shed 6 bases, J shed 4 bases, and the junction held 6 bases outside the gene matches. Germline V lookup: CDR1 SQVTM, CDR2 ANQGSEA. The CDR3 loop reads CSVSTSGVSDTQYF. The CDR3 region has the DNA TGCAGCGTGTCGACTAGCGGGGTGTCAGATACGCAGTATTTT.

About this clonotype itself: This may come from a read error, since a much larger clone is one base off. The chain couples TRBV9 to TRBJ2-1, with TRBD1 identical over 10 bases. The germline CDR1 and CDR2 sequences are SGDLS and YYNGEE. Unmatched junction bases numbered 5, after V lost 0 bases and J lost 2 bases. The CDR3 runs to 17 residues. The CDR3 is CASSVDTGQGPYNEQFF. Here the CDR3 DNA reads TGTGCCAGCAGCGTAGATACGGGACAGGGGCCCTACAATGAGCAGTTCTTC.

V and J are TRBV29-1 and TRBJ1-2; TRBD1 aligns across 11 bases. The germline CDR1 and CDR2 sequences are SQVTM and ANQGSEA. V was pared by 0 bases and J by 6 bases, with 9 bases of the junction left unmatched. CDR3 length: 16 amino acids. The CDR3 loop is CSVEDRDRGTQDGYTF. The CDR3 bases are TGCAGCGTTGAAGATCGGGACAGGGGGACTCAGGATGGCTACACCTTC.

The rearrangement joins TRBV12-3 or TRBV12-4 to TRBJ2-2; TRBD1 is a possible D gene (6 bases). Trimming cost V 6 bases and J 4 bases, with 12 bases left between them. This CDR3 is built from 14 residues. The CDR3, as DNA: TGTGCCAGCAGACCGGACAGCATCACCGGGGAGCTGTTTTTT. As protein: CASRPDSITGELFF.

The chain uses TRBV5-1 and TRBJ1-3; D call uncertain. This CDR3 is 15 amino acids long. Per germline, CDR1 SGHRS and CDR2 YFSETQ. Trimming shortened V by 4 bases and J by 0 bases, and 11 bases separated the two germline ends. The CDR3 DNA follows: TGCGCCAGCAGCCAAACCGCAGGCTCTGGAAACACCATATATTTT. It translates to CASSQTAGSGNTIYF. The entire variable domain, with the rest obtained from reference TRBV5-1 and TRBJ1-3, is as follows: KAGVTQTPRYLIKTRGQQVTLSCSPISGHRSVSWYQQTPGQGLQFLFEYFSETQRNKGNFPGRFSGRQFSNSRSEMNVSTLELGDSALYLCASSQTAGSGNTIYFGEGSWLTVV.

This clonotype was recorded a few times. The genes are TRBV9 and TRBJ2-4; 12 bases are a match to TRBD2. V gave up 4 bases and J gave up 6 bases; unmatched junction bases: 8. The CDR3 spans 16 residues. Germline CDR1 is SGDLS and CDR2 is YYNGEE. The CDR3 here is CASSPSPSGGGNIQYF. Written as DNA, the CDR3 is TGTGCCAGCAGCCCAAGTCCTAGCGGGGGGGGAAACATTCAGTACTTC.

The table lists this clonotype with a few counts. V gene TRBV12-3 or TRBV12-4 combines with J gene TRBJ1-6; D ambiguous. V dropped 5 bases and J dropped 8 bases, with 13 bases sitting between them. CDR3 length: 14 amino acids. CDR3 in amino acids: CASSPTLLDSPLHF. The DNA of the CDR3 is TGTGCCAGCAGTCCGACACTGCTTGATTCACCCCTCCACTTT.

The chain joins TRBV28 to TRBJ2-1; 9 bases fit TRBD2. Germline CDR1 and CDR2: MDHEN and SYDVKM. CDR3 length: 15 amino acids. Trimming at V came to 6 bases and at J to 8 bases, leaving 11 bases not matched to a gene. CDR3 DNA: TGTGCCAGCAGCCTAATGCGGGAGGGCCCCTATGAGCAGTTCTTC. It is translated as CASSLMREGPYEQFF.

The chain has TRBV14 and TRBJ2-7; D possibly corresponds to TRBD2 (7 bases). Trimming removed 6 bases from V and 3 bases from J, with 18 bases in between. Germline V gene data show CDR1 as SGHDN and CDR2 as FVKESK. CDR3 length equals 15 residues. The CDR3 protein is CASSFRGDYLYEQYF. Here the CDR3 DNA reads TGTGCCAGCAGTTTTAGGGGGGACTACCTCTACGAGCAGTACTTC.

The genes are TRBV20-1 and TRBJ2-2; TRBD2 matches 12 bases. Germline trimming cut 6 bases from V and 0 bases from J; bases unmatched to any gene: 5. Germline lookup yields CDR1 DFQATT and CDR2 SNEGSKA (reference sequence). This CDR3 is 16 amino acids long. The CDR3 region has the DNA TGCAGTGCCCCACCTAGCGGGAGGGCGAACACCGGGGAGCTGTTTTTT. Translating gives CSAPPSGRANTGELFF.

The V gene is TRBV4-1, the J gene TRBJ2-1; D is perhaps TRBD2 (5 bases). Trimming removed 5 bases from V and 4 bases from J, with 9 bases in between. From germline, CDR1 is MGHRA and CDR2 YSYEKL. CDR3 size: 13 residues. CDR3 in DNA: TGCGCCAGCAGCGCCGGGGAGTACAATGAGCAGTTCTTC. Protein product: CASSAGEYNEQFF.

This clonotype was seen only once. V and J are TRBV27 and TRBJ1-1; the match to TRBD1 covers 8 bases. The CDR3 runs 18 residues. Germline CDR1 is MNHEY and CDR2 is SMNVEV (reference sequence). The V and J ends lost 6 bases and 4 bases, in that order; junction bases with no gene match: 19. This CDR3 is CASSTYTHRDRRTTEAFF. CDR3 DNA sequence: TGTGCCAGCAGCACATACACGCACAGGGACAGGAGAACCACTGAAGCTTTCTTT.

The CDR3 reads CASSLWESFYGYTF. CDR3 nucleotide sequence: TGTGCCAGCAGTTTATGGGAGTCTTTCTATGGCTACACCTTC. J is TRBJ1-2 and V is TRBV12-3 or TRBV12-4; D is uncertain. This CDR3 spans 14 amino acids. V was shortened by 2 bases and J by 4 bases, with 11 bases between the two germline ends.

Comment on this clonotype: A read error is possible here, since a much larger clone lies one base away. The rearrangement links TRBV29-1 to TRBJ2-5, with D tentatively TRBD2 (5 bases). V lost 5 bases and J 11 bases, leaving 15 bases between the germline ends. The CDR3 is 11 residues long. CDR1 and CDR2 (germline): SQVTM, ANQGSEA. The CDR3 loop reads CSVNLRGVQYF. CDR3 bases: TGCAGCGTTAACCTACGGGGTGTTCAGTACTTC.

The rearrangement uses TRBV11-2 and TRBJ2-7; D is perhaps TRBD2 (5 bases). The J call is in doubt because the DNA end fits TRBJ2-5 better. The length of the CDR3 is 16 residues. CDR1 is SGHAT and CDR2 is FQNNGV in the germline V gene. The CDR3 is CASSLYLERRQETQYF. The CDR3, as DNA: TGTGCCAGCAGCTTATACCTAGAGAGGAGGCAAGAGACCCAGTACTTC.

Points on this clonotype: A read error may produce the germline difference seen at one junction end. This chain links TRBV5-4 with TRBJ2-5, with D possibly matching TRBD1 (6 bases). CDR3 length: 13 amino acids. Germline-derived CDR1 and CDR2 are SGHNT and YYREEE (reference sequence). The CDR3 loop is CASSLGQQGTRYF. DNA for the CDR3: TGTGCCAGCAGCTTGGGGCAGCAGGGGACCCGGTACTTC.